This TCR beta chain was captured by sequencing in a study of blood T cell repertoires in COVID-19. Study at large: Acute and convalescent COVID-19 specimens originated in the United States, Italy and Spain. From T cells, B-cell-depleted T cells, or PBMCs came the material, which was cDNA or gDNA.

This clone was counted a few times. Authors' processing steps: Estimated nucleated cell counts came from reference gene primer amplification. Generated by immunoSEQ multiplex PCR, the TCRdb table keeps only in-frame clones and is missing some. The V and J calls and clone size were taken over from that table, and D and trimming were inferred from the DNA. The data hold about 71,000 clones, with roughly 80% observed a single time. The germline CDR1 and CDR2 sequences are SGHAT and FQNNGV. V dropped 5 bases and J dropped 4 bases, with 15 bases sitting between them. This CDR3 contains 15 residues. The sequence was obtained from a woman older than 75 with acute or convalescent COVID-19. The sample was peripheral blood. This sequence joins TRBV11-2 and TRBJ1-3; D may be TRBD1 (6 bases). The CDR3 bases are TGTGCCAGCAGCCGGGGGGCAGGGGAAGGAAACACCATATATTTT. This encodes CASSRGAGEGNTIYF.